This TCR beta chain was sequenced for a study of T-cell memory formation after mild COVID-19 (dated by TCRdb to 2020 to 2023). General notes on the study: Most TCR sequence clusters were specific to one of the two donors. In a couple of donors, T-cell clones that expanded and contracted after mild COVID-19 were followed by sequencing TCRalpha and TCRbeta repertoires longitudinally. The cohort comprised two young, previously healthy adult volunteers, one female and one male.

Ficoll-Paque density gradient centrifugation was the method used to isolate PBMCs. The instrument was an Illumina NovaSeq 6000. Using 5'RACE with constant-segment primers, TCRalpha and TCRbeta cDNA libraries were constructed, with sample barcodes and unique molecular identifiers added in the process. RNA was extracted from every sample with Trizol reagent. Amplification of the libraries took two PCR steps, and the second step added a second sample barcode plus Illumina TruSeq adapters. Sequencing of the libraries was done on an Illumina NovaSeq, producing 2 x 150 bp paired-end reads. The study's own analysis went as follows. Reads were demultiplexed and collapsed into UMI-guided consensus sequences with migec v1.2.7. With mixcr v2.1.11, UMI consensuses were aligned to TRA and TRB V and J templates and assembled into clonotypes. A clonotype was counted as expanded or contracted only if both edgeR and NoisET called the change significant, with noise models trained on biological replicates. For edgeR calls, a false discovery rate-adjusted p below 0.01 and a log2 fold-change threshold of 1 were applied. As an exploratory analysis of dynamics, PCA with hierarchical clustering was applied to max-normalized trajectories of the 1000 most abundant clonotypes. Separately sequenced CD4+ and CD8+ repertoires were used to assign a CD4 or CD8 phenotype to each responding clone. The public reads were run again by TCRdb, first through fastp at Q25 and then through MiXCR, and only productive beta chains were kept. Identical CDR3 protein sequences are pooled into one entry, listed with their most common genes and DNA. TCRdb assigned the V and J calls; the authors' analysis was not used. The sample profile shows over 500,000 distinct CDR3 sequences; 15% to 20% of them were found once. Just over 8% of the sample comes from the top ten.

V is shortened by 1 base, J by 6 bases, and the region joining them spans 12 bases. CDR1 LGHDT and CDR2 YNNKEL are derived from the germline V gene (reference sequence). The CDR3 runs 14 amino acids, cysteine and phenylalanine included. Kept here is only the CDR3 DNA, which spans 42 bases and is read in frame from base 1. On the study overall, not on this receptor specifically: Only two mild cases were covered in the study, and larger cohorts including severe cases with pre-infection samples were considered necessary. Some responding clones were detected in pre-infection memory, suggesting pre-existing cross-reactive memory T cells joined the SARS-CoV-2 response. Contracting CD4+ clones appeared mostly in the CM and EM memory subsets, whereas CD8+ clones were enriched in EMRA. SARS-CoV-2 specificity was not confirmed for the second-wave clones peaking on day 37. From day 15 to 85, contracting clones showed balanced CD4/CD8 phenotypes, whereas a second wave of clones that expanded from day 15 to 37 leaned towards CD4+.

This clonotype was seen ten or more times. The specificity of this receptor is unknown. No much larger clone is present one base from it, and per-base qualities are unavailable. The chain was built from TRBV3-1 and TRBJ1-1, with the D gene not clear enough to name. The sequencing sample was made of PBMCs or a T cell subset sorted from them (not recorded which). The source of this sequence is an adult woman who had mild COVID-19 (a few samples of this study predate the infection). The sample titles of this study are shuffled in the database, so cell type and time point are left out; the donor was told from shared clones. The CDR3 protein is CASSQVTGSAEAFF. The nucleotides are TGTGCCAGCAGCCAAGTCACGGGGTCGGCTGAAGCTTTCTTT.